This entry lists 27 T cell receptor beta chains sequenced from one sample in a study of tumor-infiltrating lymphocytes in oesophageal squamous cell carcinoma. One entry per CDR3 protein, called by TCRdb with MiXCR from the PCR reads. The sample yields tens of thousands of distinct CDR3 sequences, roughly 32% seen once. The sequencing input was esophageal tumor tissue. The receptor source for this set is a female donor with esophageal squamous cell carcinoma.

This clonotype is labeled as medium-sized. The V call is TRBV7-6, the J call TRBJ2-3, with D possibly TRBD2 on 6 matching bases. Germline V CDR1 and CDR2: SGHVS, FNYEAQ. This CDR3 region has 15 residues. With 2 bases removed from V and 2 bases from J, the gap between germline ends came to 11 bases. CDR3 sequence (DNA): TGTGCCAGCAGCTTATTCGGCGGGGACACAGATACGCAGTATTTT. It is translated as CASSLFGGDTDTQYF.

This chain connects TRBV10-3 to TRBJ2-3; D is unresolved. The CDR3 runs 15 residues. Between the trimmed V and J ends, which lost 0 bases and 6 bases, there was a span of 13 bases. Germline V gene sequence: CDR1 ENHRY, CDR2 SYGVKD. The CDR3 DNA follows: TGTGCCATCAGTGAGTCGGCTAGTTACGCGGATACGCAGTATTTT. Protein product: CAISESASYADTQYF.

There are many counts of this clonotype. The chain carries TRBV19 and TRBJ1-1, with a weak D call TRBD1 (6 bases). CDR1 is LNHDA, CDR2 SQIVND, per germline (reference sequence). CDR3 length: 12 residues. V shed 10 bases and J shed 1 base, with 10 bases lying between them. CDR3 in amino acids: CAIGTQNTEAFF. The CDR3 DNA is TGTGCCATCGGGACACAGAACACTGAAGCTTTCTTT.

The chain combines TRBV11-2 with TRBJ2-3; TRBD2 agrees at 8 bases. Trimming took 9 bases from V and 3 from J; bases not matched to a gene: 8. The CDR3 has 14 residues. The germline V gene has CDR1 SGHAT and CDR2 FQNNGV. In nucleotides, the CDR3 is TGTGCCAGTTTAGCGGGAAGTAAAACAGATACGCAGTATTTT. As protein: CASLAGSKTDTQYF.

With respect to this clonotype: The conserved phenylalanine or tryptophan is not found at the CDR3 terminus, so this likely reflects a read error. The DNA is left out, because the CDR3 cannot be placed on it with certainty; the CDR3 is given as TCRdb lists it. The V call is TRBV6-1, the J call TRBJ2-7; the D call in the table, TRBD2, was not verified against the DNA. The CDR3 spans 20 residues, counting both ends. CDR1 and CDR2 (germline): MNHNS, SASEGT. CDR3 sequence: CASRKTSGSIGISYEQYFGS.

On this clonotype itself: A clone one base away is much larger, so this may be a read error. The CDR3 sequence: CASSYSDWNEQYF. CDR3 sequence (DNA): TGTGCCAGCAGTTATTCGGATTGGAATGAGCAGTACTTC. The chain is built from TRBV6-2 or TRBV6-3 and TRBJ2-7, with no clear D. V lost 3 bases, J lost 7 bases, and 13 bases lay in between. Germline-derived CDR1 and CDR2 are MNHEY and SVGEGT. This CDR3 contains 13 residues.

Worth noting for this clonotype: With a much larger clone just one base away, this may be a read error. The chain links TRBV28 to TRBJ1-1; TRBD1 agrees at 8 bases. This CDR3 contains 13 residues. Germline V gene lookup returns CDR1 MDHEN and CDR2 SYDVKM. This CDR3 is CTSTELQGARAFF. The CDR3 DNA follows: TGTACCAGCACCGAGCTCCAGGGGGCGAGAGCTTTCTTT.

The chain is built from TRBV27 and TRBJ1-5; the match to TRBD1 covers 9 bases. Germline assignment: CDR1 MNHEY and CDR2 SMNVEV (reference sequence). The CDR3 contains 15 residues. The J segment lost 5 bases and the V segment lost 6 bases, leaving 8 bases of the junction unmatched. CDR3 region: CASRTGQGYHQPQHF. The CDR3 coding sequence is TGTGCCAGCAGAACGGGACAGGGATATCATCAGCCCCAGCATTTT.

This chain connects TRBV19 to TRBJ2-3, with a possible D match to TRBD2 (5 bases). Germline-derived CDR1 and CDR2 are LNHDA and SQIVND (reference sequence). The CDR3 is 13 amino acids. The germline V and J ends were trimmed by 4 bases and 11 bases, with 16 bases remaining between them. CDR3 coding DNA: TGTGCCAGTAGTAAAAGCGGAATATACGAGCAGTATTTT. It specifies CASSKSGIYEQYF.

Judged by abundance, this clonotype is medium-sized (0.01 to 0.1%). This chain uses TRBV11-2 with TRBJ2-6, with a weak D call TRBD1 (5 bases). CDR1 is SGHAT and CDR2 is FQNNGV in the germline V gene. This CDR3 is built from 15 residues. V shed 0 bases and J shed 2 bases, with 5 bases lying between them. CDR3 sequence: CASSLDRAGANVLTF. The CDR3 nucleotides are TGTGCCAGCAGCTTAGACAGGGCTGGGGCCAACGTCCTGACTTTC.

In this sample, this clonotype turned up a few times. This could be a read error, since a much larger clone is one nucleotide away. The genes are TRBV11-2 and TRBJ2-5, with unresolved D. Trimming shortened V by 0 bases and J by 5 bases, and 13 bases separated the two germline ends. There are 15 residues in the CDR3. Germline V gives CDR1 SGHAT, CDR2 FQNNGV. CDR3 protein: CASSLDPGKTETQYF. CDR3 in DNA: TGTGCCAGCAGCTTAGATCCCGGCAAGACTGAGACCCAGTACTTC.

This clonotype was seen once. V and J are TRBV5-1 and TRBJ2-1, with D possibly being TRBD1 or TRBD2 (5 bases each). Germline V CDR1 and CDR2: SGHRS, YFSETQ. V was pared by 2 bases and J by 3 bases, with 12 bases between. This CDR3 has 15 amino acids. DNA for the CDR3: TGCGCCAGCAGCTTCGACGGGACCCTCTACAATGAGCAGTTCTTC. Its protein is CASSFDGTLYNEQFF. Using reference TRBV5-1 and TRBJ2-1 for the parts outside the CDR3, the full variable domain is KAGVTQTPRYLIKTRGQQVTLSCSPISGHRSVSWYQQTPGQGLQFLFEYFSETQRNKGNFPGRFSGRQFSNSRSEMNVSTLELGDSALYLCASSFDGTLYNEQFFGPGTRLTVL.

At least ten counts were recorded for this clonotype. The chain carries TRBV28 and TRBJ2-4; 7 bases agree with TRBD1. The CDR3 spans 13 residues. Looked up from germline, CDR1 is MDHEN and CDR2 is SYDVKM. V shed 7 bases and J 5 bases; nucleotides not matched to a gene: 5. In DNA form, the CDR3 reads TGTGCCAGCAAAAGGGGGCTTCAAAACATTCAGTACTTC. Residues: CASKRGLQNIQYF. Variable domain in full (rest from reference TRBV28 and TRBJ2-4): DVKVTQSSRYLVKRTGEKVFLECVQDMDHENMFWYRQDPGLGLRLIYFSYDVKMKEKGDIPEGYSVSREKKERFSLILESASTNQTSMYLCASKRGLQNIQYFGAGTRLSVL.

Comments on this clonotype: A read error may produce the germline difference seen at one junction end. The chain uses TRBV19 and TRBJ2-5; 10 bases agree with TRBD1. The CDR3 extends over 16 amino acids. CDR1 is LNHDA, CDR2 SQIVND, per germline (reference sequence). The CDR3 spells CASSPFPGQGSGELYF. CDR3 sequence (DNA): TGTGCCAGTAGTCCATTCCCGGGACAGGGGTCCGGGGAGCTGTATTTT.

By sample share, this clonotype is medium-sized. CDR3 sequence (DNA): TGTGCCAGCAGCGGTCGGGGCCTAGGCCGGGGGGAGACCCAGTACTTC. It encodes CASSGRGLGRGETQYF. The chain links TRBV7-8 to TRBJ2-5, with D possibly TRBD2 on 6 matching bases. Deletions cut 5 bases from V and 5 bases from J, with 21 bases between. Germline CDR1 reads SGHVS; CDR2 reads FQNEAQ. The CDR3 sequence is 16 residues long.

This sequence joins TRBV6-5 and TRBJ1-6; the D is unclear. This CDR3 contains 13 residues. Per the germline V gene, CDR1 is MNHEY and CDR2 is SVGAGI. Trimming took 10 bases from V and 5 from J, leaving 12 bases between them. The CDR3 nucleotides are TGTGCCACCTCCCGGGGAAATAATTCACCCCTCCACTTT. It is translated as CATSRGNNSPLHF.

V usage is TRBV11-2 and J usage is TRBJ2-3; unclear D gene. The J call is doubtful: the DNA matches TRBJ1-4 better. Germline CDR1 is SGHAT and CDR2 is FQNNGV. The CDR3 totals 12 residues. The CDR3 DNA sequence: TGTGCCAGCAGCCAATCATCCGGGGAACTGTTTTTT. It encodes CASSQSSGELFF.

The table lists this clonotype with many counts. V is TRBV6-1 and J is TRBJ2-7; 13 bases fit TRBD2. The CDR3 runs to 16 residues. The germline V gene encodes CDR1 MNHNS and CDR2 SASEGT. V trimming: 7 bases; J trimming: 7 bases; junction bases outside the gene matches: 13. The CDR3 DNA sequence: TGTGCCAGCAAAGGACTAGCGGGAGCCTCGTTCAATGAGCAGTACTTC. It codes for CASKGLAGASFNEQYF.

J is TRBJ2-1 and V is TRBV6-1; 12 bases are shared with TRBD2. The last part of the DNA fits TRBJ2-7 better; the J call may be wrong. The V gene's germline CDR1 is MNHNS and CDR2 SASEGT. The CDR3 totals 14 residues. The CDR3: CASSRTSGTDEQYF. CDR3 sequence (DNA): TGTGCCAGCAGCCGGACTAGCGGGACAGATGAGCAGTACTTC.

This clonotype was picked up a small number of times. The junction and the germline gene differ at one end; a read error may be behind it. The genes are TRBV7-8 and TRBJ2-4, with D uncertain. This CDR3 is 8 amino acids long. Germline-derived CDR1 and CDR2 are SGHVS and FQNEAQ. The CDR3 sequence is CASSFRMF. CDR3 DNA: TGTGCCAGCAGTTTCCGTATGTTC.

V and J are TRBV6-1 and TRBJ2-1; D assignment may be TRBD1 or TRBD2 (6 bases each). Germline-derived CDR1 and CDR2 are MNHNS and SASEGT. Trimming removed 2 bases from V and 5 bases from J, with 13 bases in between. The CDR3 has 15 residues. CDR3 region: CASSEYGGANNEQFF. CDR3 sequence (DNA): TGTGCCAGCAGTGAATACGGGGGCGCCAACAATGAGCAGTTCTTC.

This clonotype is labeled as medium-sized (0.01 to 0.1%). The chain is built from TRBV28 and TRBJ2-6; D is undetermined. Germline CDR1 MDHEN, CDR2 SYDVKM. The V gene lost 7 bases and the J gene lost 4 bases, with 5 bases spanning the gap. The CDR3 contains 12 residues. CDR3 protein: CASTPGANVLTF. DNA of the CDR3: TGTGCCAGCACACCGGGGGCCAACGTCCTGACTTTC. The complete variable domain, with remaining parts taken from reference TRBV28 and TRBJ2-6, reads DVKVTQSSRYLVKRTGEKVFLECVQDMDHENMFWYRQDPGLGLRLIYFSYDVKMKEKGDIPEGYSVSREKKERFSLILESASTNQTSMYLCASTPGANVLTFGAGSRLTVL.

The chain couples TRBV7-8 to TRBJ2-1, with a tentative D call TRBD1 (6 bases). The CDR3 sequence is 14 residues long. Between the trimmed V and J ends, which lost 3 bases and 10 bases, there was a span of 16 bases. CDR1 and CDR2 (germline): SGHVS, FQNEAQ. In nucleotides, the CDR3 is TGTGCCAGCAGCTTCGACAGGAACTCCTACGAGCAGTTCTTC. It specifies CASSFDRNSYEQFF.

This clonotype was counted a few times. This chain uses TRBV12-5 with TRBJ2-1; TRBD2 agrees at 9 bases. The CDR3 is made up of 16 amino acids. V lost 6 bases and J lost 4; bases outside the gene matches: 10. Germline V gives CDR1 LGHNT, CDR2 FRNRAP. The CDR3 is CASGPGSSGGYNEQFF. The CDR3 coding sequence is TGTGCTAGTGGCCCTGGGAGTAGCGGGGGATACAATGAGCAGTTCTTC.

By proportion, this clonotype is medium-sized. V usage is TRBV7-9 and J usage is TRBJ2-7; perhaps TRBD1 as D (5 bases). CDR1 is SEHNR and CDR2 is FQNEAQ in the germline V gene (reference sequence). V lost 6 bases and J 6 bases, leaving 12 bases between the germline ends. CDR3 length: 12 amino acids. CDR3 DNA sequence: TGTGCCAGCAGTCTTAGGGGTGCCGAGCAGTACTTC. Protein sequence: CASSLRGAEQYF.

The rearrangement joins TRBV9 to TRBJ1-1; D gene uncertain. This CDR3 region has 14 residues. Germline loops: CDR1 SGDLS, CDR2 YYNGEE. V was pared by 3 bases and J by 0 bases, with 9 bases between. CDR3 protein: CASSGGIMNTEAFF. The CDR3 region has the DNA TGTGCCAGCAGCGGAGGGATCATGAACACTGAAGCTTTCTTT.

The J gene is TRBJ1-1, the V gene TRBV2; D remains ambiguous. The germline V gene has CDR1 SNHLY and CDR2 FYNNEI. The germline V and J ends were trimmed by 4 bases and 1 base, with 10 bases remaining between them. CDR3 length equals 14 residues. CDR3 sequence (DNA): TGTGCCAGCAGTGGAGGTCTTTCGAACACTGAAGCTTTCTTT. Translated: CASSGGLSNTEAFF.